This entry lists 15 T cell receptor beta chains sequenced from one sample in a study of blood T cell repertoires in COVID-19. Libraries were prepared by immunoSEQ multiplex PCR; TCRdb keeps only in-frame clonotypes and omits some of them. The table includes roughly 100,000 clones, 65% to 75% detected once. Sequenced: peripheral blood. All receptors come from a human donor with acute or convalescent COVID-19. The donor label of this sample is uncertain.

The rearrangement uses TRBV27 and TRBJ1-2; 11 positions agree with TRBD1. This CDR3 is 15 amino acids long. Germline V lookup: CDR1 MNHEY, CDR2 SMNVEV (reference sequence). Germline trimming cut 5 bases from V and 7 bases from J; bases unmatched to any gene: 9. The CDR3 loop reads CASSNLGTGGIGYTF. The CDR3 region has the DNA TGTGCCAGCAGTAATCTTGGGACAGGGGGAATTGGCTACACCTTC.

The V and J genes are TRBV6-5 and TRBJ1-5, with D uncertain. V was pared by 0 bases and J by 6 bases, with 9 bases between. Germline V gives CDR1 MNHEY, CDR2 SVGAGI. The CDR3 consists of 14 residues. CDR3 nucleotides: TGTGCCAGCAGTTACTCTGGTTCAGGTCAGCCCCAGCATTTT. Translating it yields CASSYSGSGQPQHF.

In its sample, this clone was seen a few times. J is TRBJ2-5 and V is TRBV30; D uncertain. This CDR3 region has 13 residues. The germline CDR1 and CDR2 sequences are GTSNPN and SVGIG (reference sequence). Trimming stripped 1 base from V and 0 bases from J, with 6 bases between. CDR3 bases: TGTGCCTGGAGTGCGTCAGACCAAGAGACCCAGTACTTC. It translates to CAWSASDQETQYF.

The chain links TRBV28 to TRBJ1-1; unclear D gene. Germline loops: CDR1 MDHEN, CDR2 SYDVKM. Trimming took 2 bases from V and 0 from J, leaving 10 bases between them. CDR3 length equals 15 residues. The DNA of the CDR3 is TGTGCCAGCAGTTTAGTTACAGTCATGAACACTGAAGCTTTCTTT. Its protein is CASSLVTVMNTEAFF.

The rearrangement links TRBV2 to TRBJ1-2; D may be TRBD1 (6 bases). V was pared by 2 bases and J by 0 bases, with 13 bases between. The CDR3 sequence is 16 residues long. Germline-derived CDR1 and CDR2 are SNHLY and FYNNEI. In DNA form, the CDR3 reads TGTGCCAGCAGTGAACAGCACAGGGCTGCTAACTATGGCTACACCTTC. The encoded protein is CASSEQHRAANYGYTF.

This clone has a count of ten or more. CDR3 nucleotide sequence: TGTGCCAGCAGCTTGGAACCTGGGGGGATCAATGGCTACACCTTC. This encodes CASSLEPGGINGYTF. The rearrangement links TRBV5-6 to TRBJ1-2; TRBD1 might be the D (5 bases). V dropped 0 bases and J dropped 6 bases, with 15 bases sitting between them. The germline V gene has CDR1 SGHDT and CDR2 YYEEEE. This CDR3 is 15 amino acids long.

J is TRBJ1-1 and V is TRBV19; possibly TRBD1 for D (5 bases). The CDR3 covers 16 residues. Germline values: CDR1 LNHDA, CDR2 SQIVND (reference sequence). The V and J ends lost 5 bases and 0 bases respectively, with 16 bases between them. CDR3: CASSSTRQLLNTEAFF. In DNA form, the CDR3 reads TGTGCCAGTAGTTCAACTCGACAGCTTTTGAACACTGAAGCTTTCTTT.

This chain links TRBV28 with TRBJ2-7, with 8 positions matching TRBD1. V lost 5 bases to trimming and J lost 3 bases; unmatched junction nucleotides: 6. The CDR3 runs 14 residues. The V gene's germline CDR1 is MDHEN and CDR2 SYDVKM. The CDR3 protein is CASSQMDRVYEQYF. DNA for the CDR3: TGTGCCAGCAGTCAAATGGACAGGGTCTACGAGCAGTACTTC.

CDR3 in DNA: TGTGCCAGCAGTCCAAACCGACTGGCCCTCAATGAGCAGTTCTTC. Translation gives CASSPNRLALNEQFF. V and J are TRBV3-1 (or the pseudogene TRBV3-2) and TRBJ2-1; D is ambiguous. CDR1 is LGHDT and CDR2 is YNNKEL in the germline V gene (reference sequence). V lost 6 bases, J lost 6 bases, and 18 bases lay in between. The CDR3 runs 15 residues.

Ten or more counts support this clone. The genes are TRBV11-1 and TRBJ2-1; the D is unclear. The V end was cut by 1 base, the J end by 0 bases, with 10 bases between. CDR3 size: 16 residues. Germline CDR1 is SGHAT and CDR2 is FQDESV (reference sequence). The CDR3 spells CASSLEIASSYNEQFF. In nucleotides, the CDR3 is TGTGCCAGCAGCTTAGAGATAGCCAGCTCCTACAATGAGCAGTTCTTC.

The chain carries TRBV20-1 and TRBJ2-5, with D perhaps TRBD2 (6 bases). The CDR3 loop spans 13 amino acids. From germline, CDR1 is DFQATT and CDR2 SNEGSKA (reference sequence). V was trimmed by 3 bases and J by 5 bases, leaving 13 bases between them. CDR3 nucleotides: TGCAGTGCTAGTACGGCTGGGAGGGAGACCCAGTACTTC. Translating it yields CSASTAGRETQYF.

This clone has only a few counts. This chain links TRBV4-1 with TRBJ1-5; 8 bases are a match to TRBD1. Germline V CDR1 and CDR2: MGHRA, YSYEKL. Trimming removed 4 bases from V and 4 bases from J; junction bases left unmatched: 3. This CDR3 has 14 amino acids. CDR3 region: CASSPTGVNQPQHF. CDR3 nucleotides: TGCGCCAGCAGCCCGACAGGGGTGAATCAGCCCCAGCATTTT.

The chain employs TRBV6-6 and TRBJ2-3; the match to TRBD1 covers 8 bases. V was clipped by 4 bases and J by 6 bases; unmatched bases: 9. This CDR3 comprises 15 residues. Per the germline V gene, CDR1 is MNHNY and CDR2 is SVGAGI (reference sequence). CDR3 region: CASSLSDRGGDTQYF. Here the CDR3 DNA reads TGTGCCAGCAGTTTAAGCGACAGGGGTGGCGATACGCAGTATTTT.

The V and J genes are TRBV12-5 and TRBJ2-7; D unclear. The CDR3 is made up of 14 amino acids. Germline lookup yields CDR1 LGHNT and CDR2 FRNRAP. V was shortened by 7 bases and J by 2 bases, with 15 bases between the two germline ends. CDR3 in amino acids: CASAIGGLTYEQYF. In nucleotides, the CDR3 is TGTGCTAGTGCCATCGGCGGCCTAACCTACGAGCAGTACTTC.

The chain employs TRBV5-5 and TRBJ2-3; perhaps TRBD2 as D (5 bases). CDR1 is SGHKS and CDR2 is YYEKEE in the germline V gene (reference sequence). The V end was cut by 3 bases, the J end by 2 bases, with 10 bases between. The CDR3 runs to 14 residues. The DNA for the CDR3 is TGTGCCAGCAGCTCTAGGACTTACACAGATACGCAGTATTTT. Translation: CASSSRTYTDTQYF.